This TCR beta chain was captured by sequencing in a study of resident and recirculating memory T cells in vitiligo. Here immunoSEQ multiplex PCR was the method, and the copy in TCRdb shows in-frame clones only, minus some. The sample carries around 43,000 clones, 85% to 95% recorded once. Germline V gene sequence: CDR1 SGHTA, CDR2 FQGTGA. The J segment lost 5 bases and the V segment lost 5 bases, leaving 10 bases of the junction unmatched. The CDR3 contains 16 residues. This chain links TRBV7-3 with TRBJ2-5; 11 bases line up with TRBD2. Material for sequencing was blood. This TCR came from a male donor with vitiligo. Written as DNA, the CDR3 is TGTGCCAGCAGCCTAGGGCTAGCGGGGGGCCGGGAGACCCAGTACTTC. Translation gives CASSLGLAGGRETQYF.